The source of this T cell receptor beta chain is a study of T cells in Graves' hyperthyroidism and ophthalmopathy. The CDR3 spans 18 residues. Germline CDR1 reads SGHTA; CDR2 reads FQGNSA. V gave up 1 base and J gave up 0 bases; unmatched junction bases: 10. Amplification yielded TCR beta CDR3 regions, with RNA transcripts as the source. Using the HTBI primer set, a first-round RT-PCR was run on the TCR CDR3. TCRdb called the multiplex PCR reads again in MiXCR, with one record for every CDR3 protein. Of around 440,000 distinct CDR3 sequences listed, approximately 15% were seen once; the top ten hold 13% to 15%. In this sample, this clonotype turned up many times.

V and J are TRBV7-2 and TRBJ2-5; 8 bases fit TRBD2. The sample comprised blood. This TCR derives from a woman aged 18-29 years with Graves' hyperthyroidism. This CDR3 reads CASSLEIRAGVYQETQYF. The CDR3 bases are TGTGCCAGCAGCTTAGAGATCCGAGCGGGGGTGTACCAAGAGACCCAGTACTTC.